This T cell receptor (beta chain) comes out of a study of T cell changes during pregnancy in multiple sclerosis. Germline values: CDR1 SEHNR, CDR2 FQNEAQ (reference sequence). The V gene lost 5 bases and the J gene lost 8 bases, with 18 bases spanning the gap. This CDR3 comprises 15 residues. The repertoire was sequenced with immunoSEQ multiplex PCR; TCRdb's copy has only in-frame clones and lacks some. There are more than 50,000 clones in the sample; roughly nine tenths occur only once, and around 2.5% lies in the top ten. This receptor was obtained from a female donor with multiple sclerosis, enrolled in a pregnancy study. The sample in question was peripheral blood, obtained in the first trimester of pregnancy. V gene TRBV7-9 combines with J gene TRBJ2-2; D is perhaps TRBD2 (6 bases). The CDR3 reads CASSPAGGEAGELFF. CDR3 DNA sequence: TGTGCCAGCAGCCCGGCCGGGGGTGAGGCGGGGGAGCTGTTTTTT.